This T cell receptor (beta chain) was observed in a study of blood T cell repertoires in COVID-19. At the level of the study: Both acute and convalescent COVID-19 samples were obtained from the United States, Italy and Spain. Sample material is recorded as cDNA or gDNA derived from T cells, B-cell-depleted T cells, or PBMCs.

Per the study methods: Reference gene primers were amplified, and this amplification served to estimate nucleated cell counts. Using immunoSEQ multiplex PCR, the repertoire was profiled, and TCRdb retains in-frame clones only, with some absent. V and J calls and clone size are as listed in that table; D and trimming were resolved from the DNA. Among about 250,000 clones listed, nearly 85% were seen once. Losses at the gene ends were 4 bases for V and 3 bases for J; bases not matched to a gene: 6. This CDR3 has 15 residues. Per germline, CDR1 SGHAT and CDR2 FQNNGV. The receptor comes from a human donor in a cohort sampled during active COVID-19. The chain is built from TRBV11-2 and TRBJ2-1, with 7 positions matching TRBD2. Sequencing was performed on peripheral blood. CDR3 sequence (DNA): TGTGCCAGCAGCTGGGACTACAAAAACTACAATGAGCAGTTCTTC. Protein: CASSWDYKNYNEQFF.